These T cell receptor beta chains were read from a single sample in a study of TIL therapy for anti-PD-1-resistant metastatic lung cancer. Clones were sequenced by immunoSEQ multiplex PCR, and TCRdb holds only the in-frame ones, with some missing. Found here are around 100,000 clones, about three fifths of them singletons; the top ten hold 11%. Sequenced material: tumor tissue, taken at baseline. These receptors all come from a person aged 25 to 79 with non-small cell lung cancer. The CDR3 runs from the conserved cysteine through the conserved F or W. Fields, in order: V gene, D gene, J gene, clone size, CDR3 DNA, CDR3 protein. The D gene is left open where the match is weak. The size of a clone is reported for some rows only, either as once, few or many, or as a class for expanded clones.

TRBV19	TRBD1	TRBJ1-4	NA	TGTGCCAGTAGTCGGGACAGGGCTGAAAAACTGTTTTTT	CASSRDRAEKLFF
TRBV28	NA	TRBJ1-6	NA	TGTGCCAGCACCCCGGGATTACATAATTCACCCCTCCACTTT	CASTPGLHNSPLHF
TRBV7-8	NA	TRBJ2-7	NA	TGTGCCAGCAGCTTTACAGGGCCCCCCTACGAGCAGTACTTC	CASSFTGPPYEQYF
TRBV4-1	TRBD2	TRBJ2-2	NA	TGCGCCAGCAGCCAGTCGGCTAGCGGGGGCACCGGGGAGCTGTTTTTT	CASSQSASGGTGELFF
TRBV6-4	TRBD2	TRBJ2-5	NA	TGTGCCAGCAGTGACTACGGACTAGCTGAACAAGAGACCCAGTACTTC	CASSDYGLAEQETQYF
TRBV2	NA	TRBJ2-5	few	TGTGCCAGCATCTCCCCAGGGACCGAGACCCAGTACTTC	CASISPGTETQYF
TRBV5-6	NA	TRBJ2-1	many	TGTGCCAGCAGCTTGGGGGTCCCGAGCTCCTACAATGAGCAGTTCTTC	CASSLGVPSSYNEQFF
TRBV14	NA	TRBJ2-1	few	TGTGCCAGCAGCCACAATATGGGGCCTAATGAGCAGTTCTTC	CASSHNMGPNEQFF
TRBV6-5	TRBD1	TRBJ1-6	NA	TGTGCCAGCAGCTCCGGGACAGGGAATTCACCCCTCCACTTT	CASSSGTGNSPLHF
TRBV12-3/TRBV12-4	NA	TRBJ1-2	NA	TGTGCCAGCAGTTTAGTCCCGGCACGTGGCTACACCTTC	CASSLVPARGYTF
TRBV5-5	NA	TRBJ1-2	NA	TGTGCCAGCAGCTTGCCACCCGGGTATGGCTACACCTTC	CASSLPPGYGYTF
TRBV3-1/TRBV3-2	TRBD1	TRBJ1-3	NA	TGTGCCAGCAGCCAAGGGACAGGCCGTATCGGAAACACCATATATTTT	CASSQGTGRIGNTIYF
TRBV19	NA	TRBJ1-4	few	TGTGCCTCCGTTAATCGGGGGGGCGAGGAAAAACTGTTTTTT	CASVNRGGEEKLFF
TRBV7-2	NA	TRBJ1-3	few	TGTGCCAGCAGCCCCCAGGGGGGAAACACCATATATTTT	CASSPQGGNTIYF
TRBV7-9	NA	TRBJ1-1	NA	TGTGCCAGCACCCCGGCCGGCGGCCCTGAAGCTTTCTTT	CASTPAGGPEAFF
TRBV5-5	NA	TRBJ2-7	NA	TGTGCCAGCAGCTTGGTGCCAGGGTACGAGCAGTACTTC	CASSLVPGYEQYF
TRBV6-4	NA	TRBJ1-6	NA	TGTGCCAGCAGTGACGACAGAGGGGTCGCCTATAATTCACCCCTCCACTTT	CASSDDRGVAYNSPLHF
TRBV19	TRBD1	TRBJ1-1	NA	TGTGCCAGTAGTCTGATGACAGGGAATACTGAAGCTTTCTTT	CASSLMTGNTEAFF
TRBV10-3	TRBD1	TRBJ2-7	few	TGTGCCATCAGTGAGGAAATTGGACAGGGGGGGTCCTACGAGCAGTACTTC	CAISEEIGQGGSYEQYF
TRBV6-5	TRBD1	TRBJ1-1	few	TGTGCCAGCAGTTCTGGCAGGGACAGCACTGAAGCTTTCTTT	CASSSGRDSTEAFF
TRBV11-3	TRBD2	TRBJ2-3	NA	TGTGCCAGCAGCCCAGGACTAGCGGGGGGCTTTAGCACAGATACGCAGTATTTT	CASSPGLAGGFSTDTQYF
TRBV6-6	NA	TRBJ2-2	NA	TGTGCCAGCAGTTACTCCCGGGGAAACACCGGGGAGCTGTTTTTT	CASSYSRGNTGELFF
TRBV7-3	NA	TRBJ2-3	NA	TGTGCCAGCAGCTTAGGGAAACAGGGATGGGATACGCAGTATTTT	CASSLGKQGWDTQYF
TRBV5-1	NA	TRBJ2-1	NA	TGCGCCAGCAGCTTGGGGTCAGACAATGAGCAGTTCTTC	CASSLGSDNEQFF
TRBV19	NA	TRBJ1-1	many	TGTGCCAGTAGTATTCTCGAGAACACTGAAGCTTTCTTT	CASSILENTEAFF
TRBV28	TRBD2	TRBJ2-1	NA	TGTGCCACCCGCCCCGGACTAGCGGGGTCCTACAATGAGCAGTTCTTC	CATRPGLAGSYNEQFF
TRBV28	NA	TRBJ2-3	NA	TGTGCCAGCAGTCCCCCAAGCACAGATACGCAGTATTTT	CASSPPSTDTQYF
TRBV12-3/TRBV12-4	TRBD1	TRBJ1-3	once	TGTGCCAGCAGTCTTCTTGAGGGGGCGATATATTTT	CASSLLEGAIYF
TRBV19	NA	TRBJ1-2	NA	TGTGCCACCCTAACCGTTAGCTATGGCTACACCTTC	CATLTVSYGYTF
TRBV7-3	NA	TRBJ2-5	NA	TGTGCCAGCAGCTTAACGGTAGCGGTTCGAGAGACCCAGTACTTC	CASSLTVAVRETQYF
TRBV4-1	NA	TRBJ1-5	NA	TGCGCCAGCAGCCAAGAATTACAGCTATCGGGGCCCCAGCATTTT	CASSQELQLSGPQHF
TRBV5-4	NA	TRBJ1-1	NA	TGTGCCAGCAGCTTGAAAGTTAACACTGAAGCTTTCTTT	CASSLKVNTEAFF
TRBV7-2	TRBD1	TRBJ1-6	few	TGTGCCAGCAGCTTAGAACAGGGGAATTCACCCCTCCACTTT	CASSLEQGNSPLHF
TRBV7-7	NA	TRBJ2-5	NA	TGTGCCAGCAGCTTAAACCCCGGTTCAGAGACCCAGTACTTC	CASSLNPGSETQYF
TRBV3-1/TRBV3-2	NA	TRBJ1-1	few	TGTGCCAGCAGCCAAAATCCCAACACTGAAGCTTTCTTT	CASSQNPNTEAFF
TRBV5-1	TRBD1	TRBJ1-3	NA	TGCGCCAGCAGCTTAACCGGGACAGGGGCTCTTGGAAACACCATATATTTT	CASSLTGTGALGNTIYF
TRBV5-5	NA	TRBJ2-7	NA	TGTGCCAGCAGCTCACAGGGCTACGAGCAGTACTTC	CASSSQGYEQYF
TRBV7-9	NA	TRBJ1-3	NA	TGTGCCAGCAGCTTAACCCGCACATACTCTGGAAACACCATATATTTT	CASSLTRTYSGNTIYF
TRBV27	TRBD1	TRBJ2-7	NA	TGTGCCAGCAGTTTAAGAGGACAGGGGGCAAGCTACGAGCAGTACTTC	CASSLRGQGASYEQYF
TRBV7-9	NA	TRBJ2-1	NA	TGTGCCAGCAGCTTAACTAGCCAGGGAGGAATGAGGGGCAATGAGCAGTTCTTC	CASSLTSQGGMRGNEQFF
TRBV28	TRBD1	TRBJ2-5	NA	TGTGCCAGCACAGTAGCACAGGGGGGTAAGACCCAGTACTTC	CASTVAQGGKTQYF
TRBV15	NA	TRBJ1-5	once	TGTGCCACCAGCAGAGATGTGGGGAGCGAACAGCCCCAGCATTTT	CATSRDVGSEQPQHF
TRBV5-1	NA	TRBJ2-7	NA	TGCGCCAGCAGCGAGGGAGGGGGCCTCTCCTACGAGCAGTACTTC	CASSEGGGLSYEQYF
TRBV3-1/TRBV3-2	TRBD1	TRBJ1-1	NA	TGTGCCAGCAGCCAAAGGGACAGAGCTGAAGCTTTCTTT	CASSQRDRAEAFF
TRBV3-1/TRBV3-2	NA	TRBJ1-1	NA	TGTGCCAGCAGCCCCTCAGGCGGTGACGAAGCTTTCTTT	CASSPSGGDEAFF
TRBV19	NA	TRBJ2-3	NA	TGTGCCAGTAGGGACGGCAGACCCACAGATACGCAGTATTTT	CASRDGRPTDTQYF
TRBV5-5	TRBD2	TRBJ2-5	NA	TGTGCCAGCAGTTTGACTAGCGGGGTCGAGACCCAGTACTTC	CASSLTSGVETQYF
TRBV18	TRBD1	TRBJ1-1	NA	TGTGCCAGCTCAACGCGACAGGGTAGCGCTTTCTTT	CASSTRQGSAFF
TRBV4-1	NA	TRBJ1-1	NA	TGCGCCAGCAGCCAAGATACCAGGGGCCCTGAAGCTTTCTTT	CASSQDTRGPEAFF
TRBV6-5	TRBD1	TRBJ2-7	few	TGTGCCAGCAACGTCGACAGGGGGGTCATGTACGAGCAGTACTTC	CASNVDRGVMYEQYF
TRBV7-3	NA	TRBJ2-3	NA	TGTGCCAGCAGCGTAACAGGGACAGATACGCAGTATTTT	CASSVTGTDTQYF
TRBV5-4	TRBD1	TRBJ2-2	few	TGTGCCAGCAGCCAACTGGACAGGACCACCGGGGAGCTGTTTTTT	CASSQLDRTTGELFF
TRBV6-5	NA	TRBJ2-7	NA	TGTGCCAGCAGCCTCGGGGAGGGGGAATTATACGAGCAGTACTTC	CASSLGEGELYEQYF
TRBV21-1	NA	TRBJ1-4	NA	TGTGCCAGCCGCCGGACAGCCTCGGATGAAAAACTGTTTTTT	CASRRTASDEKLFF
TRBV5-1	NA	TRBJ2-6	NA	TGCGCCAGCAGCATGAGGGGGGGCAGCTCTGGGGCCAACGTCCTGACTTTC	CASSMRGGSSGANVLTF
TRBV4-3	TRBD1	TRBJ1-6	NA	TGCGCCAGCAGCCAGGCCACCAGGGGGCCCGTTTCACCCCTCCACTTT	CASSQATRGPVSPLHF
TRBV28	NA	TRBJ1-2	NA	TGTGCCAGCAGTCCCGCGGGCGGCTTGATCTATGGCTACACCTTC	CASSPAGGLIYGYTF
TRBV27	NA	TRBJ2-7	NA	TGTGCCAGCAGTCTGAAAGGGTTTACCACTAGTAAATACGAGCAGTACTTC	CASSLKGFTTSKYEQYF
TRBV15	NA	TRBJ2-3	NA	TGTGCCACCAGCAGATCCAAGGGGACAACCTCAGATACGCAGTATTTT	CATSRSKGTTSDTQYF
TRBV10-2	NA	TRBJ2-2	few	TGCGCCAGCAGTCTACTCGCGTCGATCCGGGAGCTGTTTTTT	CASSLLASIRELFF